The 10 T cell receptor beta chains given below trace back to one sample, sequenced in a study of shared clonotypes between healthy human individuals. Method: immunoSEQ multiplex PCR; TCRdb's copy keeps in-frame clones and lacks some. Found here are some 2,500,000 clones, roughly 93% of them singletons; the top ten hold about 0.34%. Sequenced material: naive CD4+ T cells from PBMCs. Subset denoted: CD45RA+ positively selected. The receptors were sampled from a man between 18 and 35 years old in good health. Some clones in this sample may be carry-over from other donors' samples.

V is TRBV27 and J is TRBJ2-2, with D possibly TRBD1 on 7 matching bases. CDR1 is MNHEY and CDR2 is SMNVEV in the germline V gene (reference sequence). Trimming pared 5 bases from V and 5 bases from J, leaving 24 bases between. This CDR3 comprises 18 residues. CDR3 DNA: TGTGCCAGCAGTGGAGGGTTTGGAGGGGGCGTTCGGACCGGGGAGCTGTTTTTT. Protein: CASSGGFGGGVRTGELFF.

The chain couples TRBV5-4 to TRBJ1-6, with D uncertain. Germline assignment: CDR1 SGHNT and CDR2 YYREEE (reference sequence). This CDR3 has 15 amino acids. V was cut by 0 bases and J by 0 bases, with 4 bases left in between. The CDR3 here is CASSLGSSYNSPLHF. The CDR3 region has the DNA TGTGCCAGCAGCTTGGGGAGCTCCTATAATTCACCCCTCCACTTT.

As DNA, the CDR3 is TGTGCCAGCAGTTTTTGGGGTAGCTCCTACGAGCAGTACTTC. It yields the protein CASSFWGSSYEQYF. The rearrangement uses TRBV27 and TRBJ2-7; D unclear. The CDR3 is 14 amino acids. V lost 3 bases to trimming and J lost 0 bases, with 9 bases between them. Germline CDR1 is MNHEY and CDR2 is SMNVEV (reference sequence).

This clone showed up just once. The CDR3 spells CASSSFPKRQGRGYEQYF. CDR3 coding DNA: TGTGCCAGCAGCTCCTTCCCGAAGAGACAGGGGAGGGGGTACGAGCAGTACTTC. This chain joins TRBV5-4 and TRBJ2-7, with D perhaps matching TRBD1 (8 bases). Trimming shortened V by 3 bases and J by 4 bases, and 26 bases separated the two germline ends. CDR3 length equals 18 residues. Germline V gene data show CDR1 as SGHNT and CDR2 as YYREEE (reference sequence).

The chain couples TRBV9 to TRBJ1-1, with TRBD1 as a possible D gene (5 bases). Deletions cut 3 bases from V and 1 base from J, with 19 bases between. Germline assignment: CDR1 SGDLS and CDR2 YYNGEE. This CDR3 contains 17 residues. The CDR3 DNA reads as TGTGCCAGCAGCGCCTCTAGGGCGGGGCACCCGAACACTGAAGCTTTCTTT. Translated, it gives CASSASRAGHPNTEAFF. Filled out from reference TRBV9 and TRBJ1-1, the complete variable domain reads DSGVTQTPKHLITATGQRVTLRCSPRSGDLSVYWYQQSLDQGLQFLIQYYNGEERAKGNILERFSAQQFPDLHSELNLSSLELGDSALYFCASSASRAGHPNTEAFFGQGTRLTVV.

The J gene is TRBJ2-7, the V gene TRBV7-2; tentatively, D is TRBD2 (5 bases). The V end was cut by 5 bases, the J end by 3 bases, with 17 bases between. CDR1 and CDR2 from the germline V gene are SGHTA and FQGNSA. The CDR3 runs 15 residues. The chain's CDR3 is CASSRGLASNYEQYF. In DNA form, the CDR3 reads TGTGCCAGCAGCCGAGGCCTGGCTAGCAACTACGAGCAGTACTTC.

The rearrangement links TRBV6-5 to TRBJ2-7, with D perhaps TRBD1 or TRBD2 (5 bases each). The germline CDR1 and CDR2 sequences are MNHEY and SVGAGI. The CDR3 covers 14 residues. V was trimmed by 5 bases and J by 7 bases, leaving 18 bases between them. The CDR3 sequence is CASSTPSGPEEQYF. DNA for the CDR3: TGTGCCAGCAGTACACCCTCGGGACCGGAGGAGCAGTACTTC.

This clone was detected a few times. Other DNA sequences in this sample translate to the same CDR3. The rearrangement links TRBV27 to TRBJ1-1; D not certain. The CDR3 spans 13 residues. Germline V lookup: CDR1 MNHEY, CDR2 SMNVEV (reference sequence). Trimming shortened V by 0 bases and J by 1 base, and 3 bases separated the two germline ends. CDR3 nucleotide sequence: TGTGCCAGCAGTTTATCCCGGAACACTGAAGCTTTCTTT. Its translation is CASSLSRNTEAFF.

V and J are TRBV15 and TRBJ2-1, with TRBD1 as a possible D gene (6 bases). CDR3 length: 16 amino acids. CDR1 LNHNV and CDR2 YYDKDF come from the germline V gene (reference sequence). The ends were cut back, 4 bases at V and 1 base at J, with 14 bases in the middle. The DNA for the CDR3 is TGTGCCACCAGCACTAGACAGGCAGCTTCCTACAATGAGCAGTTCTTC. Residues: CATSTRQAASYNEQFF.

The rearrangement uses TRBV9 and TRBJ1-2; D remains unclear. This CDR3 is built from 12 residues. The germline V gene encodes CDR1 SGDLS and CDR2 YYNGEE. V was pared by 4 bases and J by 5 bases, with 9 bases between. CDR3 coding DNA: TGTGCCAGCAGCCCTTTTGGGTATGGCTACACCTTC. It encodes CASSPFGYGYTF. Filled out from reference TRBV9 and TRBJ1-2, the complete variable domain reads DSGVTQTPKHLITATGQRVTLRCSPRSGDLSVYWYQQSLDQGLQFLIQYYNGEERAKGNILERFSAQQFPDLHSELNLSSLELGDSALYFCASSPFGYGYTFGSGTRLTVV.